A selection of T cell receptor beta chains follows, all from one sample in a study of blood T cell repertoires in COVID-19. TCRdb keeps only in-frame clones here, not all; method: immunoSEQ multiplex PCR. The sample carries some 70,000 clones, 87% recorded once. The sample taken for sequencing was peripheral blood. The receptors were gathered from a woman aged 45 to 65 with COVID-19, enrolled during active disease. The CDR3 runs from the conserved cysteine through the conserved F or W. A D gene is named only where the DNA matches it firmly. Clone size, where shown, is once, few, many, or a class for clones that have expanded.

j_call: TRBJ2-6; cdr3_length: 18; clone_size: -; d_call: TRBD1; v_call: TRBV24-1; cdr3_aa: CATSGVSGTGAGANVLTF; cdr3_nt: TGTGCCACCAGTGGAGTTTCCGGGACAGGGGCCGGGGCCAACGTCCTGACTTTC
j_call: TRBJ2-3; cdr3_length: 15; clone_size: -; d_call: TRBD2; v_call: TRBV30; cdr3_aa: CAWTPAGTSTDTQYF; cdr3_nt: TGTGCCTGGACCCCAGCGGGAACAAGCACAGATACGCAGTATTTT
j_call: TRBJ2-2; cdr3_length: 15; clone_size: -; d_call: -; v_call: TRBV27; cdr3_aa: CASSFLPLNTGELFF; cdr3_nt: TGTGCCAGCAGTTTCCTACCCCTTAACACCGGGGAGCTGTTTTTT
j_call: TRBJ1-2; cdr3_length: 15; clone_size: -; d_call: TRBD1; v_call: TRBV6-6; cdr3_aa: CASSFRDRGDYGYTF; cdr3_nt: TGTGCCAGCAGTTTCCGGGACAGGGGAGACTATGGCTACACCTTC
j_call: TRBJ2-1; cdr3_length: 13; clone_size: -; d_call: -; v_call: TRBV7-3; cdr3_aa: CASSYGKGNEQFF; cdr3_nt: TGTGCCAGCAGCTACGGAAAGGGGAATGAGCAGTTCTTC
j_call: TRBJ2-7; cdr3_length: 14; clone_size: -; d_call: TRBD2; v_call: TRBV11-3; cdr3_aa: CASSGLAGDEEQYF; cdr3_nt: TGTGCCAGCAGCGGTTTGGCGGGGGACGAGGAGCAGTACTTC
j_call: TRBJ1-1; cdr3_length: 16; clone_size: -; d_call: TRBD1; v_call: TRBV18; cdr3_aa: CASSSVQGAINTEAFF; cdr3_nt: TGTGCCAGCTCCTCGGTCCAGGGGGCAATTAACACTGAAGCTTTCTTT
j_call: TRBJ1-1; cdr3_length: 13; clone_size: once; d_call: -; v_call: TRBV2; cdr3_aa: CASGGQARTEAFF; cdr3_nt: TGTGCCAGCGGCGGGCAGGCAAGAACTGAAGCTTTCTTT
j_call: TRBJ2-1; cdr3_length: 17; clone_size: -; d_call: TRBD2; v_call: TRBV11-2; cdr3_aa: CASSSLVVAGPGNEQFF; cdr3_nt: TGTGCCAGCAGCTCACTAGTAGTAGCGGGTCCAGGCAATGAGCAGTTCTTC
j_call: TRBJ1-5; cdr3_length: 12; clone_size: -; d_call: TRBD1; v_call: TRBV28; cdr3_aa: CATRGLNQPQHF; cdr3_nt: TGTGCCACCAGGGGGCTCAATCAGCCCCAGCATTTT
j_call: TRBJ1-6; cdr3_length: 17; clone_size: -; d_call: -; v_call: TRBV30; cdr3_aa: CAWSVSFGQPNNSPLHF; cdr3_nt: TGTGCCTGGAGTGTAAGTTTCGGACAGCCTAATAATTCACCCCTCCACTTT
j_call: TRBJ1-5; cdr3_length: 15; clone_size: -; d_call: -; v_call: TRBV6-5; cdr3_aa: CASSPAVGAYQPQHF; cdr3_nt: TGTGCCAGCAGCCCCGCGGTGGGGGCCTATCAGCCCCAGCATTTT
j_call: TRBJ2-1; cdr3_length: 13; clone_size: once; d_call: -; v_call: TRBV25-1; cdr3_aa: CASSGTGYNEQFF; cdr3_nt: TGTGCCAGCAGTGGCACAGGGTACAATGAGCAGTTCTTC
j_call: TRBJ2-3; cdr3_length: 15; clone_size: -; d_call: -; v_call: TRBV30; cdr3_aa: CAWSAGQWGTDTQYF; cdr3_nt: TGTGCCTGGAGTGCCGGACAGTGGGGCACAGATACGCAGTATTTT
j_call: TRBJ2-5; cdr3_length: 15; clone_size: -; d_call: TRBD2; v_call: TRBV30; cdr3_aa: CAWSSPGLVGETQYF; cdr3_nt: TGTGCCTGGAGTTCTCCGGGACTAGTTGGAGAGACCCAGTACTTC
j_call: TRBJ2-3; cdr3_length: 17; clone_size: -; d_call: -; v_call: TRBV25-1; cdr3_aa: CASSELLGDILRDTQYF; cdr3_nt: TGTGCCAGCAGTGAGCTTCTAGGGGATATTTTAAGGGATACGCAGTATTTT
j_call: TRBJ2-2; cdr3_length: 14; clone_size: -; d_call: -; v_call: TRBV30; cdr3_aa: CAWSVRLNTGELFF; cdr3_nt: TGTGCCTGGAGTGTAAGACTCAACACCGGGGAGCTGTTTTTT
j_call: TRBJ2-3; cdr3_length: 14; clone_size: -; d_call: TRBD1; v_call: TRBV7-2; cdr3_aa: CASSQLGQADTQYF; cdr3_nt: TGTGCCAGCAGCCAACTAGGACAGGCAGATACGCAGTATTTT
j_call: TRBJ2-1; cdr3_length: 18; clone_size: -; d_call: TRBD2; v_call: TRBV9; cdr3_aa: CASSGGLAGGSLGNEQFF; cdr3_nt: TGTGCCAGCAGCGGGGGACTAGCGGGAGGGTCGCTTGGCAATGAGCAGTTCTTC
j_call: TRBJ2-1; cdr3_length: 15; clone_size: -; d_call: TRBD2; v_call: TRBV7-2; cdr3_aa: CASSLLAGEEGEQFF; cdr3_nt: TGTGCCAGCAGCCTACTAGCGGGAGAGGAAGGTGAGCAGTTCTTC
j_call: TRBJ1-1; cdr3_length: 13; clone_size: -; d_call: TRBD1; v_call: TRBV2; cdr3_aa: CASRDRGRTEAFF; cdr3_nt: TGTGCCAGCAGAGACAGGGGACGGACTGAAGCTTTCTTT
j_call: TRBJ1-4; cdr3_length: 15; clone_size: -; d_call: -; v_call: TRBV5-4; cdr3_aa: CASSGGGTTNEKLFF; cdr3_nt: TGTGCCAGCAGCGGGGGAGGTACAACTAATGAAAAACTGTTTTTT
j_call: TRBJ2-3; cdr3_length: 16; clone_size: -; d_call: TRBD1; v_call: TRBV6-2/TRBV6-3; cdr3_aa: CASSNPDRVISDTQYF; cdr3_nt: TGTGCCAGCAGTAACCCGGACAGGGTTATATCGGATACGCAGTATTTT
j_call: TRBJ1-1; cdr3_length: 14; clone_size: -; d_call: -; v_call: TRBV19; cdr3_aa: CASIDTVMNTEAFF; cdr3_nt: TGTGCCAGTATCGACACCGTAATGAACACTGAAGCTTTCTTT
j_call: TRBJ2-7; cdr3_length: 14; clone_size: -; d_call: TRBD1; v_call: TRBV29-1; cdr3_aa: CSVAGGAGSYEQYF; cdr3_nt: TGCAGCGTTGCAGGGGGCGCGGGCTCCTACGAGCAGTACTTC
j_call: TRBJ1-6; cdr3_length: 15; clone_size: -; d_call: -; v_call: TRBV19; cdr3_aa: CASSTQGIGNSPLHF; cdr3_nt: TGTGCCAGTAGTACCCAGGGGATCGGTAATTCACCCCTCCACTTT
j_call: TRBJ2-3; cdr3_length: 15; clone_size: -; d_call: TRBD2; v_call: TRBV4-1; cdr3_aa: CASTPRGGRADTQYF; cdr3_nt: TGCGCCAGCACCCCGAGGGGCGGGAGGGCAGATACGCAGTATTTT
j_call: TRBJ1-2; cdr3_length: 16; clone_size: -; d_call: -; v_call: TRBV5-6; cdr3_aa: CASSLGVGRKAYGYTF; cdr3_nt: TGTGCCAGCAGCCTGGGAGTGGGCCGGAAAGCCTATGGCTACACCTTC
j_call: TRBJ2-7; cdr3_length: 14; clone_size: -; d_call: TRBD1; v_call: TRBV5-6; cdr3_aa: CASSWAGTAYEQYF; cdr3_nt: TGTGCCAGCAGCTGGGCCGGGACAGCCTACGAGCAGTACTTC
j_call: TRBJ1-1; cdr3_length: 16; clone_size: -; d_call: TRBD1; v_call: TRBV20-1; cdr3_aa: CSASGRIQGAMGEAFF; cdr3_nt: TGCAGTGCTAGTGGCCGAATACAGGGGGCAATGGGTGAAGCTTTCTTT
j_call: TRBJ2-2; cdr3_length: 15; clone_size: -; d_call: TRBD2; v_call: TRBV28; cdr3_aa: CASSPSGGSTGELFF; cdr3_nt: TGTGCCAGCAGTCCCAGTGGCGGGAGTACCGGGGAGCTGTTTTTT
j_call: TRBJ2-2; cdr3_length: 16; clone_size: -; d_call: TRBD2; v_call: TRBV19; cdr3_aa: CASSMLVTSNTGELFF; cdr3_nt: TGTGCCAGTAGTATGTTGGTGACTAGCAACACCGGGGAGCTGTTTTTT
j_call: TRBJ2-1; cdr3_length: 15; clone_size: few; d_call: TRBD2; v_call: TRBV2; cdr3_aa: CASSLLAGVPNEQFF; cdr3_nt: TGTGCCAGCAGCCTACTAGCGGGAGTTCCCAATGAGCAGTTCTTC
j_call: TRBJ1-3; cdr3_length: 13; clone_size: -; d_call: -; v_call: TRBV6-6; cdr3_aa: CASIPLSGNTIYF; cdr3_nt: TGTGCCAGCATCCCCCTCTCTGGAAACACCATATATTTT
j_call: TRBJ2-3; cdr3_length: 12; clone_size: -; d_call: -; v_call: TRBV20-1; cdr3_aa: CSASRGTDTQYF; cdr3_nt: TGCAGTGCTAGTCGAGGTACAGATACGCAGTATTTT
j_call: TRBJ2-1; cdr3_length: 13; clone_size: -; d_call: -; v_call: TRBV7-9; cdr3_aa: CASSLELVNEQFF; cdr3_nt: TGTGCCAGCAGCTTAGAACTAGTCAATGAGCAGTTCTTC
j_call: TRBJ2-3; cdr3_length: 13; clone_size: -; d_call: -; v_call: TRBV11-2; cdr3_aa: CASGLETADTQYF; cdr3_nt: TGTGCCAGCGGACTCGAAACAGCAGATACGCAGTATTTT
j_call: TRBJ2-7; cdr3_length: 15; clone_size: -; d_call: -; v_call: TRBV11-2; cdr3_aa: CASNPTGGEGHEQYF; cdr3_nt: TGTGCCAGTAATCCCACGGGGGGCGAAGGGCACGAGCAGTACTTC
j_call: TRBJ2-7; cdr3_length: 13; clone_size: -; d_call: -; v_call: TRBV28; cdr3_aa: CASRPGGGYEQYF; cdr3_nt: TGTGCCAGCCGTCCGGGGGGCGGCTACGAGCAGTACTTC